This is a list of T cell receptor beta chains from one sample in a study of read filtering for tumor transcriptome and immune sequencing. MiXCR was run by TCRdb on the reads, yielding one entry per CDR3 protein. The sample shows under 40,000 distinct CDR3 sequences, 14% of them seen only once. Sequences were obtained from a population of CD138-negative cells sorted from bone marrow. These receptors were taken from a donor aged 40 or older with multiple myeloma. Both conserved end residues are part of each CDR3. A D gene is named only where the DNA matches it firmly. Clone size, where shown, is once, few, many, or a class for clones that have expanded.

>TRBV19|TRBJ2-1|many|TRBD1
TGTGCCAGTAGTATAGTTGCGGGACAGGGTTTGAATGAGCAGTTCTTC
CASSIVAGQGLNEQFF
>TRBV20-1|TRBJ2-1|medium-sized|TRBD2
TGCAGTGCCTCCGGGACTAGCGGGGGTAGGGAGCAGTTCTTC
CSASGTSGGREQFF
>TRBV7-9|TRBJ1-1|many|NA
TGTGCCAGCAGCTTAGCGAACGGGGTGAACACTGAAGCTTTCTTT
CASSLANGVNTEAFF
>TRBV5-4|TRBJ2-1|many|NA
TGTGCCAGCAGCTTGGACGTCAACAATGAGCAGTTCTTC
CASSLDVNNEQFF
>TRBV27|TRBJ1-2|many|NA
TGTGCCAGCAGTTTAATGTCAGGGGCGCCGGGGGACTATGGCTACACCTTC
CASSLMSGAPGDYGYTF
>TRBV6-6|TRBJ1-1|many|NA
TGTGCCACTGGAGGGGTTGGGAGGGCAACTGAAGCTTTCTTT
CATGGVGRATEAFF
>TRBV7-2|TRBJ2-7|many|NA
TGTGCCAGCAGCTTAGGTCTGGGTTCAGGCTACGAGCAGTACTTC
CASSLGLGSGYEQYF
>TRBV10-3|TRBJ2-1|many|TRBD2
TGTGCCATCAGTGATACAGCGGGGGGGCCAAATGAGCAGTTCTTC
CAISDTAGGPNEQFF
>TRBV28|TRBJ2-1|many|TRBD1
TGTGCCAGCACCGTTGGACAGGGCCCTAATGAGCAGTTCTTC
CASTVGQGPNEQFF
>TRBV5-1|TRBJ2-1|many|TRBD2
TGCGCCAGCAGCCCCGGGACTAGCCTCATTTATGAGCAGTTCTTC
CASSPGTSLIYEQFF
>TRBV12-3/TRBV12-4|TRBJ1-4|many|NA
TGTGCCAGCAGCCCGGACAGCCAGGAGAAACTGTTTTTT
CASSPDSQEKLFF
>TRBV5-1|TRBJ2-7|few|TRBD2
TGCGCCAGCAGCTTGGGCGGGGGGCTCGAGCAGTACTTC
CASSLGGGLEQYF
>TRBV11-2|TRBJ1-1|NA|NA
TGTGCCAGCAGCTTAGGCGCAGGGGATACTGAAGCTTTCTTT
CASSLGAGDTEAFF
>TRBV12-3/TRBV12-4|TRBJ2-7|many|NA
TGTGCCAGCAGCCCGGGAAGTCCCTACGAGCAGTACTTC
CASSPGSPYEQYF
>TRBV5-1|TRBJ1-1|many|NA
TGCGCCAGCAGCCTACCGGGGGGGGGCGGCCAAGCTTTCTTT
CASSLPGGGGQAFF
>TRBV20-1|TRBJ1-5|NA|NA
TGCAGTGCTAGCCAGGGGTGGGGGCATCAGCCCCAGCATTTT
CSASQGWGHQPQHF
>TRBV7-2|TRBJ2-3|many|TRBD2
TGTGCCAGCAGCCAATTATCCACTAGCGGGGGGGGCACAGATACGCAGTATTTT
CASSQLSTSGGGTDTQYF
>TRBV6-5|TRBJ1-2|many|TRBD1
TGTGCCAGCTCGGGACAGCTGGGAGGCTACACCTTC
CASSGQLGGYTF
>TRBV5-1|TRBJ1-6|many|TRBD1
TGCGCCAGCAGCACCTGGACAGGAAATTCACCCCTCCACTTT
CASSTWTGNSPLHF
>TRBV9|TRBJ2-1|NA|NA
TGTGCCAGCAGCGTAGTAGGGAACGTAAATGAGCAGTTCTTC
CASSVVGNVNEQFF
>TRBV28|TRBJ2-3|many|TRBD2
TGTGCCAGCAGTCGGCTAGCGGGGGCCGGAAGCACAGATACGCAGTATTTT
CASSRLAGAGSTDTQYF
>TRBV6-5|TRBJ1-2|many|TRBD1
TGTGCCAGCAGGGGGGACAGATCTAACTATGGCTACACCTTC
CASRGDRSNYGYTF
>TRBV6-5|TRBJ2-3|many|TRBD2
TGTGCCAGCAGTTCACCCCTCTATAGCGGGGGGAAATCAAATACGCAGTATTTT
CASSSPLYSGGKSNTQYF
>TRBV11-2|TRBJ1-1|many|NA
TGTGCCAGCAGCCTAACAGGGTACACTGAAGCTTTCTTT
CASSLTGYTEAFF
>TRBV6-2/TRBV6-3|TRBJ2-1|many|NA
TGTGCCAGCCGACTCCCGGGACGTGGTAAGCAGTTCTTC
CASRLPGRGKQFF
>TRBV24-1|TRBJ1-5|many|NA
TGTGCCACCAGGGGGTGGCGGCAGAATAATCAGCCCCAGCATTTT
CATRGWRQNNQPQHF
>TRBV5-1|TRBJ2-7|many|NA
TGCGCCAGCAGCTACGACAGGGGACTAAGTCCCGAGCAGTACTTC
CASSYDRGLSPEQYF
>TRBV6-5|TRBJ1-1|many|TRBD1
TGTGCCAGCTCCAGGGGGTGGACTGAAGCTTTCTTT
CASSRGWTEAFF
>TRBV11-1|TRBJ2-1|NA|NA
TGTGCCAGCAGCTTATTAGGGCAGGTTCCCTACGGGGTCTCCGACAATGTGCAGTTCTTC
CASSLLGQVPYGVSDNVQFF
>TRBV10-3|TRBJ2-5|many|TRBD1
TGTGCCATCAGTGACCCTGATAGGGGGCATCAAGAGACCCAGTACTTC
CAISDPDRGHQETQYF
>TRBV10-3|TRBJ2-6|many|NA
TGTGCCATCAGTGAGGGTTCTGGGGCCAACGTCCTGACTTTC
CAISEGSGANVLTF
>TRBV7-3|TRBJ2-7|many|TRBD1
TGTGCCAGCAGCTCCGGACAGGGGGGCGAGCAGTACTTC
CASSSGQGGEQYF
>TRBV4-1|TRBJ1-1|NA|TRBD1
TGCGCCAGCAGTCGTGGGACAGGATTTTCTCAAGCTTTCTTT
CASSRGTGFSQAFF
>TRBV9|TRBJ1-5|many|TRBD1
TGTGCCAGCAGCCCGGGACAGCTCAATCAGCCCCAGCATTTT
CASSPGQLNQPQHF
>TRBV20-1|TRBJ1-5|many|NA
TGCAGTGCTACAGGGTCCGATCAGCCCCAGCATTTT
CSATGSDQPQHF
>TRBV28|TRBJ1-2|many|NA
TGTGCCTCTCGGGGAAGGAGCTATGGCTACACCTTC
CASRGRSYGYTF
>TRBV11-2|TRBJ2-5|many|NA
TGTGCCAGCAGCTTAGTCAGAGAGACCCAGTACTTC
CASSLVRETQYF
>TRBV4-3|TRBJ2-7|many|TRBD2
TGCGCCAGCAGCCAAGAGATGGGGCTGGGAGGGGAGCAGTACTTC
CASSQEMGLGGEQYF
>TRBV2|TRBJ2-2|few|NA
TGTGCCAGCAAAAAACAGGGCCTTAACGCCGGGGAGCTGTTTTTT
CASKKQGLNAGELFF
>TRBV5-1|TRBJ1-1|medium-sized|NA
TGCGCCAGCAGCTTGAGGGGGGACACTGAAGCTTTCTTT
CASSLRGDTEAFF
>TRBV28|TRBJ2-2|many|NA
TGTGCCAGCACCATTGCAGGGTACACCGGGGAGCTGTTTTTT
CASTIAGYTGELFF
>TRBV28|TRBJ2-5|many|NA
TGTGCCAGCAGACCTCGGGGGCTATGGGGAGAGACCCAGTACTTC
CASRPRGLWGETQYF
>TRBV20-1|TRBJ2-1|many|NA
TGCAGTGCGAGTCGGGCGGTCGCCTACAATGAGCAGTTCTTC
CSASRAVAYNEQFF
>TRBV6-5|TRBJ1-1|NA|NA
TGCGCCAGCAGTGTGAACAACGCGAACACTGAAGCTTTCTTT
CASSVNNANTEAFF
>TRBV7-9|TRBJ1-1|many|NA
TGTGCCAGCAGCCGGGAAGGAATGAACACTGAAGCTTTCTTT
CASSREGMNTEAFF
>TRBV11-2|TRBJ1-4|NA|NA
TGTGCCAGCAGCTTAGGGGACCGACTGGATGAAAAACTGTTTTTT
CASSLGDRLDEKLFF
>TRBV7-9|TRBJ2-2|many|NA
TGTGCCAGCAGCCGAGGGACCACCGGGGAGCTGTTTTTT
CASSRGTTGELFF
>TRBV29-1|TRBJ1-4|many|NA
TGCAGCGTTTCCAGGAGTTCTGGTGAAAAACTGTTTTTT
CSVSRSSGEKLFF
>TRBV7-9|TRBJ1-2|many|NA
TGTGCCAGCAGCTTAAGTTGGACAGTCTATGGCTACACCTTC
CASSLSWTVYGYTF
>TRBV28|TRBJ1-2|many|TRBD1
TGTGCCAGCAGGGCCACATCAGGGGGCCGTAACTATGGCTACACCTTC
CASRATSGGRNYGYTF
>TRBV20-1|TRBJ2-7|many|NA
TGCAGTGCTAGGTCGGCGTGGCGCAACAACTTC
CSARSAWRNNF
>TRBV19|TRBJ2-5|many|TRBD2
TGTGCCAGTAGCCAAAGGGGCTGGACCGGGTCGGGGGGTGAGACCCAGTACTTC
CASSQRGWTGSGGETQYF
>TRBV5-1|TRBJ2-1|many|NA
TGCGCCAGCAGCTTGTTCAGGGGCAATGAGCAGTTCTTC
CASSLFRGNEQFF
>TRBV7-9|TRBJ2-3|many|TRBD1
TGTGCCAGCAGCCCTGCAGGGATGTCAGGGGGCGTTACGGATACGCAGTATTTT
CASSPAGMSGGVTDTQYF